This passage covers 25 T cell receptor beta chains from one sample sequenced in a study of CD8+ T cells in alopecia areata (dated by TCRdb to 2017 to 2018). The library relied on the immunoSEQ multiplex PCR assay. RNA was extracted from all samples and reverse transcribed into cDNA, which served as template for TCR sequencing. TCRdb took over this immuneACCESS table, retaining in-frame rearrangements with V and J assigned. Such tables are incomplete; in checked studies, under half of the missing clones stem from an unresolved V gene, and the remainder is unexplained. Recorded for this sample are 150,000 or so clones; roughly 50% of them occurred a single time. Clones ranked in the top ten supply around 6.8% of the sample. The sample comprised CD4+ T cells sorted from blood. The receptor source for this set is a human donor with alopecia areata.

The rearrangement joins TRBV27 to TRBJ2-3; either TRBD1 or TRBD2 may fit D (5 bases each). This CDR3 comprises 19 residues. Trimming took 5 bases from V and 2 from J, leaving 26 bases between them. Germline V gene lookup returns CDR1 MNHEY and CDR2 SMNVEV (reference sequence). CDR3 loop: CASSGVRRIGTDDTDTQYF. The CDR3 DNA follows: TGTGCCAGCAGTGGGGTTCGGAGGATCGGGACGGATGACACAGATACGCAGTATTTT.

The chain couples TRBV6-5 to TRBJ1-5; tentative D call: TRBD1 (6 bases). The CDR3 has 15 residues. Trimming left V 8 bases short and J 1 base short, with 15 bases between. Germline CDR1 MNHEY, CDR2 SVGAGI. The CDR3 coding sequence is TGTGCCAGCCGGAGGGGGGTGCAGAGCAATCAGCCCCAGCATTTT. Translating gives CASRRGVQSNQPQHF.

The V gene is TRBV5-6, the J gene TRBJ2-3, with 12 bases lining up with TRBD2. CDR3 length equals 16 residues. CDR1 and CDR2 from the germline V gene are SGHDT and YYEEEE. J was trimmed by 14 bases and V by 2 bases; bases with no gene match: 15. CDR3 bases: TGTGCCAGCAGCTTCCGGACTAGCGGGAACCGGAATCAGAGGTATTTT. Protein product: CASSFRTSGNRNQRYF.

The gene calls are TRBV18 and TRBJ2-2; a weak D match, TRBD2 (6 bases). V was trimmed by 4 bases and J by 5 bases, leaving 8 bases between them. CDR3 length: 13 amino acids. Germline values: CDR1 KGHSH, CDR2 LQKENI. The CDR3 loop reads CASSLRETGELFF. As DNA, the CDR3 is TGTGCCAGCTCACTGCGGGAAACCGGGGAGCTGTTTTTT.

Here the CDR3 DNA reads TGCGCCAGCAGCGAGCGGCTCTCCCATGAGCAGTTCTTC. Translating gives CASSERLSHEQFF. V gene TRBV5-1 combines with J gene TRBJ2-1; tentatively, D is TRBD2 (5 bases). Germline-derived CDR1 and CDR2 are SGHRS and YFSETQ. This CDR3 region has 13 residues. The V end lost 4 bases, the J end lost 8 bases, and 13 bases lay between the germline ends.

The chain carries TRBV7-2 and TRBJ2-1; D call uncertain. V was pared by 8 bases and J by 4 bases, with 18 bases between. From germline, CDR1 is SGHTA and CDR2 FQGNSA. This CDR3 is built from 15 residues. In nucleotides, the CDR3 is TGTGCCAGCGGCTGGGTTCCCTATGGTTACAATGAGCAGTTCTTC. It codes for CASGWVPYGYNEQFF.

The J gene is TRBJ2-1, the V gene TRBV5-1; 9 bases align to TRBD2. The J segment lost 9 bases and the V segment lost 1 base, leaving 8 bases of the junction unmatched. Germline CDR1 reads SGHRS; CDR2 reads YFSETQ. This CDR3 is 15 amino acids long. CDR3 sequence reads: CASSLYVAGVSEQFF. CDR3 nucleotides: TGCGCCAGCAGCTTGTATGTAGCGGGAGTCTCTGAGCAGTTCTTC.

The table lists this clone with a count of one. The rearrangement joins TRBV29-1 to TRBJ2-5, with TRBD2 matching over 8 bases. Germline trimming cut 4 bases from V and 9 bases from J; bases unmatched to any gene: 7. Germline V gene sequence: CDR1 SQVTM, CDR2 ANQGSEA. The CDR3 extends over 12 amino acids. CDR3 sequence: CSVGGAREAQYF. CDR3 nucleotide sequence: TGCAGCGTTGGAGGGGCGCGGGAGGCCCAGTACTTC.

This clone was counted once. The chain links TRBV20-1 to TRBJ2-7, with TRBD1 identical over 7 bases. CDR3 length equals 11 residues. V shed 5 bases, J shed 2 bases, and the junction held 0 bases outside the gene matches. Germline V gene lookup returns CDR1 DFQATT and CDR2 SNEGSKA (reference sequence). CDR3 sequence reads: CSAGTAYEQYF. The CDR3 nucleotides are TGCAGTGCTGGGACAGCCTACGAGCAGTACTTC.

This rearrangement joins TRBV15 to TRBJ2-1; 10 bases align to TRBD2. Germline V gene sequence: CDR1 LNHNV, CDR2 YYDKDF (reference sequence). V lost 3 bases to trimming and J lost 10 bases; unmatched junction nucleotides: 9. The length of the CDR3 is 15 residues. The CDR3 reads CATSRGGLAKVEQFF. The DNA of the CDR3 is TGTGCCACCAGCAGGGGGGGACTAGCGAAAGTCGAGCAGTTCTTC.

This clone was picked up a small number of times. The V call is TRBV28, the J call TRBJ1-1; D call uncertain. The V end lost 5 bases, the J end lost 0 bases, and 10 bases lay between the germline ends. This CDR3 is built from 14 residues. In germline, CDR1 is MDHEN, CDR2 SYDVKM. This CDR3 reads CASSVRSLNTEAFF. For the CDR3, the DNA is TGTGCCAGCAGTGTCAGGTCACTGAACACTGAAGCTTTCTTT.

DNA of the CDR3: TGTGCCAGCAGCTTTCGGCTAGCGGGAGTTACTGGGAATGAGCAGTTCTTC. This codes for CASSFRLAGVTGNEQFF. The chain joins TRBV7-8 to TRBJ2-1, with TRBD2 matching over 10 bases. Germline trimming cut 3 bases from V and 7 bases from J; bases unmatched to any gene: 12. Germline CDR1 SGHVS, CDR2 FQNEAQ. The CDR3 totals 17 residues.

The rearrangement joins TRBV28 to TRBJ2-7; tentatively, D is TRBD1 (6 bases). The V end lost 6 bases, the J end lost 4 bases, and 10 bases lay between the germline ends. Per the germline V gene, CDR1 is MDHEN and CDR2 is SYDVKM. CDR3 length: 12 amino acids. The CDR3 DNA sequence: TGTGCCAGCAGAAGACAGGATTACGAGCAGTACTTC. Its protein is CASRRQDYEQYF.

This clone turned up a few times. The gene calls are TRBV7-9 and TRBJ2-5, with 9 bases lining up with TRBD1. CDR1 is SEHNR and CDR2 is FQNEAQ in the germline V gene (reference sequence). Germline trimming cut 1 base from V and 5 bases from J; bases unmatched to any gene: 5. The CDR3 is made up of 15 amino acids. In DNA, the CDR3 is TGTGCCAGCAGCTTAGATGGACAGGGGCCGGAGACCCAGTACTTC. Residues: CASSLDGQGPETQYF.

This sequence joins TRBV7-6 and TRBJ2-7; 7 bases map to TRBD1. V lost 0 bases, J lost 4 bases, and 3 bases stayed unmatched. Germline lookup yields CDR1 SGHVS and CDR2 FNYEAQ. The CDR3 covers 14 residues. The chain's CDR3 is CASSLASQGYEQYF. For the CDR3, the DNA is TGTGCCAGCAGCTTAGCGTCACAGGGGTACGAGCAGTACTTC.

The chain uses TRBV6-6 and TRBJ2-1; D not resolved. Per the germline V gene, CDR1 is MNHNY and CDR2 is SVGAGI (reference sequence). The CDR3 has 12 residues. V lost 8 bases to trimming and J lost 7 bases, with 12 bases between them. CDR3 residues: CASQNSLNEQFF. The CDR3 DNA reads as TGTGCCAGCCAGAACAGTCTGAATGAGCAGTTCTTC.

This clone was observed a few times. The chain carries TRBV30 and TRBJ1-2; no clear D gene. V was shortened by 1 base and J by 8 bases, with 8 bases between the two germline ends. Germline V CDR1 and CDR2: GTSNPN, SVGIG (reference sequence). CDR3 length: 11 amino acids. The chain's CDR3 is CAWSDTGGYTF. The DNA for the CDR3 is TGTGCCTGGAGTGATACGGGAGGCTACACCTTC. Supplemented by reference TRBV30 and TRBJ1-2, the full variable domain reads SQTIHQWPATLVQPVGSPLSLECTVEGTSNPNLYWYRQAAGRGLQLLFYSVGIGQISSEVPQNLSASRPQDRQFILSSKKLLLSDSGFYLCAWSDTGGYTFGSGTRLTVV.

The CDR3 is CASSAQVNTEAFF. DNA of the CDR3: TGTGCCAGCAGTGCACAGGTGAACACTGAAGCTTTCTTT. The gene calls are TRBV2 and TRBJ1-1; TRBD1 is a possible D gene (5 bases). V lost 4 bases and J lost 0, with 6 bases in between. Germline V gene data show CDR1 as SNHLY and CDR2 as FYNNEI. This CDR3 has 13 amino acids.

The chain carries TRBV2 and TRBJ2-7, with no clear D. The CDR3 consists of 15 residues. Trimming removed 6 bases from V and 1 base from J, with 16 bases in between. Germline CDR1 reads SNHLY; CDR2 reads FYNNEI. The CDR3 region is CASRLSGDSSYEQYF. The CDR3 DNA reads TGTGCCAGCAGACTTTCAGGCGATTCGTCCTACGAGCAGTACTTC.

The chain combines TRBV7-2 with TRBJ1-1; no reliable D call. Germline V gene lookup returns CDR1 SGHTA and CDR2 FQGNSA. The CDR3 length is 13 residues. Trimming stripped 6 bases from V and 5 bases from J, with 13 bases between. The CDR3 DNA reads as TGTGCCAGCAGTCGACGGTTGGGGACTGAAGCTTTCTTT. Translation: CASSRRLGTEAFF.

V and J are TRBV28 and TRBJ2-6; D perhaps matches TRBD1 (5 bases). The germline V gene encodes CDR1 MDHEN and CDR2 SYDVKM. Trimming pared 2 bases from V and 2 bases from J, leaving 7 bases between. This CDR3 is 15 amino acids long. CDR3 sequence (DNA): TGTGCCAGCAGTTTACAGGGCCCTGGGGCCAACGTCCTGACTTTC. This translates into CASSLQGPGANVLTF.

V is TRBV27 and J is TRBJ2-5; D remains unclear. With 3 bases removed from V and 5 bases from J, the gap between germline ends came to 10 bases. The germline V gene has CDR1 MNHEY and CDR2 SMNVEV (reference sequence). This CDR3 is 13 amino acids long. In nucleotides, the CDR3 is TGTGCCAGCAGTTTCGGCGCCTCGGAGACCCAGTACTTC. Residues: CASSFGASETQYF.

The rearrangement uses TRBV11-2 and TRBJ2-5; TRBD1 matches at 7 bases. The CDR3 is 15 amino acids. Germline values: CDR1 SGHAT, CDR2 FQNNGV. V lost 3 bases and J lost 2; bases outside the gene matches: 6. CDR3 nucleotide sequence: TGTGCCAGCAGCTTCAGGGGGTTCCTTCAAGAGACCCAGTACTTC. Protein sequence: CASSFRGFLQETQYF.

This clone was found a few times. This chain links TRBV5-6 with TRBJ2-1; 13 bases fit TRBD2. The junction had 6 bases not matched to a gene; V was cut back by 5 bases and J by 4 bases. The CDR3 contains 16 residues. Per germline, CDR1 SGHDT and CDR2 YYEEEE. CDR3 DNA sequence: TGTGCCAGCAGGGCGGGACTAGCGGGATTGTACAATGAGCAGTTCTTC. Its protein product is CASRAGLAGLYNEQFF.

The rearrangement uses TRBV6-1 and TRBJ1-1, with a tentative D call TRBD1 (5 bases). Trimming took 1 base from V and 4 from J, leaving 13 bases between them. The CDR3 totals 15 residues. Germline V lookup: CDR1 MNHNS, CDR2 SASEGT. DNA for the CDR3: TGTGCCAGCAGTGAAGGGGAGGGGCGGGTCACTGAAGCTTTCTTT. It encodes CASSEGEGRVTEAFF.